The rows below give T cell receptor beta chains drawn from one sample of a study of vaccination and CD4 T cells after COVID-19. Via MiXCR, TCRdb re-called the PCR reads, giving one row per CDR3 protein. Of around 15,000 distinct CDR3 sequences in the sample, around 52% were seen once. These receptors' targets are unknown. The sequencing used CD4+ T cells from blood, cultured in vitro, collected about 7 months after SARS-CoV-2 vaccination. The receptors shown here come from a human donor who had recovered from COVID-19. The CDR3 runs from the conserved cysteine through the conserved F or W. D genes are given only for firm matches. Clone size, where shown, is once, few, many, or a class for clones that have expanded.

-	TRBJ1-1	TRBV6-1	-	TGTGCCAGCAGCTCTCCCGGGGCCCTGAAGCCTACTTTCTTT	CASSSPGALKPTFF
-	TRBJ1-2	TRBV29-1	once	TGCAGCGCTGGGACGGATTATGGCTACACCTTC	CSAGTDYGYTF
-	TRBJ2-3	TRBV20-1	-	TGCAGAATAAGTGGGGGTAACACAGATACGCAGTATTTT	CRISGGNTDTQYF
TRBD2	TRBJ2-3	TRBV20-1	-	TGCAGTGCTAGGCCACTAGCGGGGGGCATCAGAATTACAGATACGCAGTATTTT	CSARPLAGGIRITDTQYF
-	TRBJ1-2	TRBV6-5	once	TGTGCCAGCAGTTACCCTGGGACACCGGCGGGCTATGGCTACACCTTC	CASSYPGTPAGYGYTF
TRBD1	TRBJ1-5	TRBV20-1	few	TGCAGTGCTAGAGGGATGGGACAGTCTAGTCAGCCCCAGCATTTT	CSARGMGQSSQPQHF
-	TRBJ2-4	TRBV6-9	-	TGTGCCAGCAGGACCGGGACAGCCAAAAACATTCAGTACTTC	CASRTGTAKNIQYF
TRBD1	TRBJ1-2	TRBV24-1	-	TGTGCCACCAGTGAATCTCCCAGGGGGTATGGCTACACCTTC	CATSESPRGYGYTF
-	TRBJ2-2	TRBV7-8	few	TGTGCCAGCAGCTTAGCGCTTTTAGCCCGGAACACCGGGGAGCTGTTTTTT	CASSLALLARNTGELFF
TRBD2	TRBJ2-5	TRBV7-3	-	TGTGCCAGCAGCTTAATGGGCGGGAGCGGGGAGACCCAGTACTTC	CASSLMGGSGETQYF
-	TRBJ1-5	TRBV27	-	TGTGCCAGCAGCCGGGTCAATAGCAATCAGCCCCAGCATTTT	CASSRVNSNQPQHF
TRBD1	TRBJ1-6	TRBV19	few	TGTGCCAGTAGTGCCAGGGGGCGCCTTTCACCCCTCCACTTT	CASSARGRLSPLHF
TRBD1	TRBJ1-2	TRBV6-1	few	TGTGCCAGCGCAAACAGGGGCTCTGGCTACACCTTC	CASANRGSGYTF
TRBD1	TRBJ1-2	TRBV24-1	-	TGTGCCACCAGTGACCCTCGACAGGGGGGCTATGGCTACACCTTC	CATSDPRQGGYGYTF
-	TRBJ1-2	TRBV6-2/TRBV6-3	few	TGTGCCAGCAGTTACTCGGCCTGGGGTAACTATGGCTACACCTTC	CASSYSAWGNYGYTF
TRBD1	TRBJ2-4	TRBV6-5	-	TGTGCCAGCAGTTTGACGACAGGGGGCTTAGCCAAAAACATTCAGTACTTC	CASSLTTGGLAKNIQYF
-	TRBJ1-1	TRBV2	-	TGTGCCAGCAGTTGGGGGGCGGCTTTCTTT	CASSWGAAFF
-	TRBJ2-5	TRBV6-1	-	TGTGCCAGCTCCCAAGGAACCCTGGGAGAGACCCAGTACTTC	CASSQGTLGETQYF
-	TRBJ2-3	TRBV20-1	once	TGCAGTGCTAGGTGGGCCGGAACTAGCACAGATACGCAGTATTTT	CSARWAGTSTDTQYF
-	TRBJ2-5	TRBV11-2	few	TGTGCCAGCAGCCCACTAAGCGGGGTAGGGGGCACCCAGTACTTC	CASSPLSGVGGTQYF
-	TRBJ2-5	TRBV6-1	few	TGTGCCAGCAGTGAAGTTTGGGGGCAGACCCAGTACTTC	CASSEVWGQTQYF
TRBD2	TRBJ2-2	TRBV20-1	-	TGCAGTGCCAGGACCGGGGGGGCGTCCGGGGAGCTGTTTTTT	CSARTGGASGELFF
-	TRBJ2-1	TRBV7-2	-	TGTGCCAGCAGCTTAGCGCCAATGGCGTACAATGAGCAGTTCTTC	CASSLAPMAYNEQFF
TRBD1	TRBJ2-5	TRBV24-1	-	TGTGCCACCAGTGATCCCACCCAGGGGGCAGGGGAGACCCAGTACTTC	CATSDPTQGAGETQYF
TRBD1	TRBJ1-2	TRBV7-8	-	TGTGCCAGCAGCCCCTGGGACAGGGAGAGCTATGGCTACACCTTC	CASSPWDRESYGYTF
TRBD2	TRBJ2-5	TRBV20-1	once	TGCAGTGCTAGAGATAGCGGGAGAGTAGGGGAGACCCAGTACTTC	CSARDSGRVGETQYF
-	TRBJ2-7	TRBV2	-	TGTGCCAGCAGGTTCTGGGAGGAGGGCGAGCAGTACTTC	CASRFWEEGEQYF
-	TRBJ2-5	TRBV19	-	TGTGCCAGTAGCAAGACTGGAGTCGAAGAGACCCAGTACTTC	CASSKTGVEETQYF
-	TRBJ2-7	TRBV6-1	-	TGTGCCAGCAGTCTCCACCAGGACGGATCCTACGAGCAGTACTTC	CASSLHQDGSYEQYF
-	TRBJ1-5	TRBV2	-	TGTGCCAGCAAGAATCGGGGTAATCAGCCCCAGCATTTT	CASKNRGNQPQHF
TRBD1	TRBJ2-3	TRBV24-1	-	TGTGCCACCAGTGATGACGGACAGGGGCCTAGCACAGATACGCAGTATTTT	CATSDDGQGPSTDTQYF
-	TRBJ2-1	TRBV15	-	TGTGCCACCAGCAGGCTACAGGGAGATGAGCAGTTCTTC	CATSRLQGDEQFF
TRBD2	TRBJ2-1	TRBV25-1	-	TGTGCCAGCAGTGAGGGGACTAGCGGGAGCAGAGCCTCCCTATACAATGAGCAGTTCTTC	CASSEGTSGSRASLYNEQFF
TRBD2	TRBJ2-1	TRBV20-1	-	TGCAGTGCGGAAGCGGGAGGGGGAGAATCCTACAATGAGCAGTTCTTC	CSAEAGGGESYNEQFF
-	TRBJ2-3	TRBV7-9	few	TGTGCCAGCAGCTTAGAAGGTCGGCCGCAGTGGAGTCCAGATACGCAGTATTTT	CASSLEGRPQWSPDTQYF
TRBD2	TRBJ2-2	TRBV7-9	-	TGTGCCAGCAGACCTAGGGGCGGGGGAGACACCGGGGAGCTGTTTTTT	CASRPRGGGDTGELFF
-	TRBJ2-7	TRBV12-3/TRBV12-4	-	TGTGCCAGCAGTTTTGTGGGGGGGGCACAGGAGCAGTACTTC	CASSFVGGAQEQYF
-	TRBJ2-3	TRBV20-1	few	TGCAGTGCCCTAAGGGGCGGTAGCACAGATACGCAGTATTTT	CSALRGGSTDTQYF
TRBD2	TRBJ2-1	TRBV20-1	-	TGCAGTGCGCAGCAGCGGGAGGGAGCGGGTGAGCAGTTCTTC	CSAQQREGAGEQFF
TRBD2	TRBJ2-7	TRBV29-1	-	TGCAGCGTTCGGGGACTAGCGGGTTCCTACGAGCAGTACTTC	CSVRGLAGSYEQYF
-	TRBJ1-1	TRBV6-1	few	TGTGCCAGCAGTGAAGGGGCAGGGTACATGAACACTGAAGCTTTCTTT	CASSEGAGYMNTEAFF
-	TRBJ1-2	TRBV2	-	TGTGCCAGCATCTTGGAGACAGGCGAGTATGGCTACACCTTC	CASILETGEYGYTF